These 18 T cell receptor beta chains originate from one sample sequenced in a study of long-term antiretroviral therapy in people with HIV. Assay version v3.0 of immunoSEQ was used, and it was run at survey level. The protocol was immunoSEQ multiplex PCR, while the TCRdb copy is restricted to in-frame clones and leaves out a portion. The sample records fewer than 30,000 clones, 75% to 90% being singletons. The sample was unsorted PBMCs, taken about 2.7 years after starting antiretroviral therapy. These receptors were obtained from a man aged 25 to 45 with HIV.

The J gene is TRBJ1-5, the V gene TRBV6-1, with D hard to call. The V gene lost 1 base and the J gene lost 4 bases, with 5 bases spanning the gap. Germline-derived CDR1 and CDR2 are MNHNS and SASEGT. The CDR3 sequence is 13 residues long. CDR3 in DNA: TGTGCCAGCAGTGAAGGTCTTAATCAGCCCCAGCATTTT. Amino acids: CASSEGLNQPQHF.

The chain uses TRBV19 and TRBJ1-2; 7 nucleotides line up with TRBD1. Germline lookup yields CDR1 LNHDA and CDR2 SQIVND (reference sequence). Losses at the gene ends were 3 bases for V and 4 bases for J; bases not matched to a gene: 8. The CDR3 runs to 15 residues. The CDR3 coding sequence is TGTGCCAGTAGTATCCCAGGGGGACAGATCTATGGCTACACCTTC. It specifies CASSIPGGQIYGYTF. Full variable domain (missing parts from reference TRBV19 and TRBJ1-2): DGGITQSPKYLFRKEGQNVTLSCEQNLNHDAMYWYRQDPGQGLRLIYYSQIVNDFQKGDIAEGYSVSREKKESFPLTVTSAQKNPTAFYLCASSIPGGQIYGYTFGSGTRLTVV.

The rearrangement uses TRBV6-5 and TRBJ1-1, with unresolved D. V was clipped by 4 bases and J by 1 base, with 13 bases between them. The CDR3 runs to 15 residues. The V gene's germline CDR1 is MNHEY and CDR2 SVGAGI. The CDR3 region has the DNA TGTGCCAGCAGTTCCCCCTGGGAGGGGAACACTGAAGCTTTCTTT. Protein product: CASSSPWEGNTEAFF.

This chain links TRBV28 with TRBJ2-4; 7 bases fit TRBD2. CDR1 and CDR2 (germline): MDHEN, SYDVKM. The CDR3 runs 14 residues. J lost 4 bases, V lost 4 bases, and 4 bases had no gene match. CDR3 in amino acids: CASSSGGRKNIQYF. CDR3 bases: TGTGCCAGCAGTTCCGGGGGGAGGAAAAACATTCAGTACTTC.

This chain links TRBV6-1 with TRBJ2-2; D is possibly TRBD1 or TRBD2 (6 bases each). V was clipped by 6 bases and J by 2 bases, with 13 bases between them. CDR1 MNHNS and CDR2 SASEGT come from the germline V gene. The CDR3 spans 15 residues. CDR3 sequence reads: CASRRGVLNTGELFF. The CDR3 DNA reads TGTGCCAGCAGGAGGGGGGTCTTAAACACCGGGGAGCTGTTTTTT.

J is TRBJ2-3 and V is TRBV13, with D possibly matching TRBD2 (6 bases). Germline CDR1 reads PRHDT; CDR2 reads FYEKMQ (reference sequence). With 1 base removed from V and 3 bases from J, the gap between germline ends came to 17 bases. CDR3 size: 17 residues. The CDR3 reads CASSLVVGLGSTDTQYF. The DNA of the CDR3 is TGTGCCAGCAGCTTAGTGGTGGGACTCGGATCGACAGATACGCAGTATTTT.

The chain recombines TRBV25-1 with TRBJ2-1, with 9 positions matching TRBD2. CDR3 size: 13 residues. Germline trimming cut 8 bases from V and 8 bases from J; bases unmatched to any gene: 7. Germline V gene data show CDR1 as MGHDK and CDR2 as SYGVNS. The CDR3 loop is CASVAGVGYEQFF. The CDR3, as DNA: TGTGCCAGCGTAGCGGGAGTAGGTTATGAGCAGTTCTTC.

The V and J genes are TRBV13 and TRBJ2-7; TRBD2 aligns across 10 bases. V lost 0 bases, J lost 3 bases, and 8 bases stayed unmatched. Germline CDR1 PRHDT, CDR2 FYEKMQ (reference sequence). This CDR3 is built from 17 residues. The CDR3, as DNA: TGTGCCAGCAGCTTAGGGACTAGCGGGCCGGGCCTCTACGAGCAGTACTTC. Translated: CASSLGTSGPGLYEQYF.

This chain uses TRBV7-2 with TRBJ2-7; D is undetermined. The CDR3 sequence is 15 residues long. Trimming left V 5 bases short and J 6 bases short, with 20 bases between. Germline V gene sequence: CDR1 SGHTA, CDR2 FQGNSA. The CDR3 spells CASSRLIQISSEQYF. CDR3 nucleotides: TGTGCCAGCAGCCGCCTTATTCAAATCAGCTCCGAGCAGTACTTC.

The J gene is TRBJ2-3, the V gene TRBV18; the D gene could be TRBD1 or TRBD2 (7 bases each). Trimming pared 6 bases from V and 6 bases from J, leaving 16 bases between. CDR1 and CDR2 from the germline V gene are KGHSH and LQKENI. The CDR3 has 14 residues. The CDR3 coding sequence is TGTGCCAGCTCCCAACAGGGGACTAAGGATACGCAGTATTTT. It yields the protein CASSQQGTKDTQYF. Filled out from reference TRBV18 and TRBJ2-3, the complete variable domain reads NAGVMQNPRHLVRRRGQEARLRCSPMKGHSHVYWYRQLPEEGLKFMVYLQKENIIDESGMPKERFSAEFPKEGPSILRIQQVVRGDSAAYFCASSQQGTKDTQYFGPGTRLTVL.

The genes are TRBV4-1 and TRBJ2-7; the D gene is possibly TRBD1 (6 bases). The V gene lost 1 base and the J gene lost 3 bases, with 13 bases spanning the gap. The CDR3 is 15 amino acids. Germline-derived CDR1 and CDR2 are MGHRA and YSYEKL. Here the CDR3 reads CASSQAPGDIYEQYF. In nucleotides, the CDR3 is TGCGCCAGCAGCCAAGCCCCCGGGGACATCTACGAGCAGTACTTC.

With respect to this clone: Its ends do not fully match the called genes, so a read error is possible. This chain joins TRBV28 and TRBJ1-2, with 7 bases identical to TRBD1. This CDR3 has 12 amino acids. Germline V CDR1 and CDR2: MDHEN, SYDVKM. The CDR3 nucleotides read TGTGCCAGCACTCACGGGGCCAGGGGGAGCTACTTC. Its translation: CASTHGARGSYF.

This chain joins TRBV5-1 and TRBJ2-2; no reliable D call. Germline V gene data show CDR1 as SGHRS and CDR2 as YFSETQ. The CDR3 length is 14 residues. Deletions cut 1 base from V and 4 bases from J, with 8 bases between. CDR3 bases: TGCGCCAGCAGCTTGATCGCTTCCACCGGGGAGCTGTTTTTT. Translated: CASSLIASTGELFF. The full variable domain, rest sourced from reference TRBV5-1 and TRBJ2-2, is KAGVTQTPRYLIKTRGQQVTLSCSPISGHRSVSWYQQTPGQGLQFLFEYFSETQRNKGNFPGRFSGRQFSNSRSEMNVSTLELGDSALYLCASSLIASTGELFFGEGSRLTVL.

The chain couples TRBV5-6 to TRBJ2-4; D uncertain. This CDR3 is built from 14 residues. V lost 4 bases, J lost 0 bases, and 8 bases lay in between. Germline V CDR1 and CDR2: SGHDT, YYEEEE. CDR3 coding DNA: TGTGCCAGCAGCAATGAGTTAGCCAAAAACATTCAGTACTTC. It specifies CASSNELAKNIQYF.

This sequence joins TRBV5-1 and TRBJ2-3; 10 nucleotides align to TRBD2. The CDR3 is 16 amino acids. CDR1 is SGHRS and CDR2 is YFSETQ in the germline V gene. V lost 4 bases to trimming and J lost 2 bases; unmatched junction nucleotides: 7. This chain's CDR3 is CASSIWTSGITDTQYF. The CDR3 DNA reads TGCGCCAGCAGCATTTGGACTAGCGGAATCACAGATACGCAGTATTTT.

The CDR3 spells CATSRDRASGRDEQYF. The CDR3 DNA reads as TGTGCCACCAGCAGAGATCGGGCTAGCGGGAGGGACGAGCAGTACTTC. The chain joins TRBV15 to TRBJ2-7, with 12 positions matching TRBD2. CDR1 and CDR2 from the germline V gene are LNHNV and YYDKDF (reference sequence). The CDR3 loop spans 16 amino acids. With V trimmed by 0 bases and J by 5 bases, 5 bases remained unmatched.

This clone was seen just once. The rearrangement joins TRBV9 to TRBJ2-1; a possible D gene is TRBD2 (7 bases). The germline gives CDR1 SGDLS, CDR2 YYNGEE. Trimming cost V 4 bases and J 10 bases, with 15 bases left between them. The CDR3 loop spans 13 amino acids. CDR3 sequence (DNA): TGTGCCAGCAGCCAGGGGACGCGGGGGGAGCAGTTCTTC. It translates to CASSQGTRGEQFF.

This clone has only a few counts. This sequence joins TRBV7-6 and TRBJ2-7; the D gene could be TRBD1 or TRBD2 (5 bases each). The germline CDR1 and CDR2 sequences are SGHVS and FNYEAQ. The CDR3 runs 15 residues. V was cut by 2 bases and J by 2 bases, with 13 bases left in between. Written as DNA, the CDR3 is TGTGCCAGCAGCTTAACAGGTGGGACGGCCTACGAGCAGTACTTC. Protein: CASSLTGGTAYEQYF.